The TCR beta chain under discussion was sequenced for a study of T cell responses to AZD1222 COVID-19 vaccine. TCRdb keeps only in-frame clones here, not all; method: immunoSEQ multiplex PCR. The sample lists 90,000 to 150,000 clones; roughly 90% were seen once. Remarks on this clone: Its target is unknown.

Study-level points and caveats: Clonal diversity was possibly underestimated, and white British individuals and females predominated among donors.

Germline V gene data show CDR1 as MNHEY and CDR2 as SVGEGT. This CDR3 is 15 amino acids long. Trimming removed 6 bases from V and 2 bases from J; junction bases left unmatched: 7. This sequence was found in an adult who received the AZD1222 COVID-19 vaccine. The J gene is TRBJ1-2, the V gene TRBV6-2 or TRBV6-3; 9 bases map to TRBD1. The sample here was peripheral blood, taken 28 days after the second AZD1222 dose. In nucleotides, the CDR3 is TGTGCCAGCAGCCCCCGGGGACAGGGAAACTATGGCTACACCTTC. It is translated as CASSPRGQGNYGYTF.